The sample holds a few counts of the clone carrying this TCR beta chain. Antigen: not known. Sequence at one end of the junction differs from germline and may be a read error. This record belongs to a study of T-cell memory formation after mild COVID-19. Study-level information: Largely donor-specific sequence clusters came from a couple of donors. Overall study results and limits: Clones from the second wave (peaking day 37) had unconfirmed SARS-CoV-2 specificity. Contracting CD4+ clones were located mainly in CM and EM, and CD8+ clones in EMRA.

Germline CDR1 SEHNR, CDR2 FQNEAQ (reference sequence). There are 13 residues in the CDR3. From 5'RACE with constant-segment primers came TCR alpha and TCR beta cDNA libraries that carried sample barcodes and UMIs. From the 5' RACE reads, TCRdb called clonotypes with MiXCR, one entry per CDR3 protein. There are some 600,000 distinct CDR3 sequences in the sample; around a sixth occur only once, and approximately 8.1% lies in the top ten. This sequence joins TRBV7-9 and TRBJ1-1; D unclear. The receptor was isolated from an adult woman who had mild COVID-19 (a few samples of this study predate the infection). Cell type and time point are not known. Material for sequencing was PBMCs or a T cell subset sorted from them (not recorded which). The CDR3 sequence: CASNLGLNTEAFF. CDR3 DNA sequence: TGTGCCAGCAACTTAGGGCTGAACACTGAAGCTTTCTTT.